This T cell receptor beta chain derives from a study of blood T cell repertoires in COVID-19. Residents of about two dozen US areas, aged roughly 18 to 89 years, made up the participants. The germline gives CDR1 SGHAT, CDR2 FQNNGV. This CDR3 spans 12 amino acids. Trimming cost V 4 bases and J 4 bases, with 7 bases left between them. This clone was observed a few times. Assay: immunoSEQ multiplex PCR; the TCRdb copy retains only in-frame clones and omits some. This table has about 160,000 clones, 80% appearing once. Specimen: PBMCs or T cells enriched from blood (not recorded which). The rearrangement uses TRBV11-2 and TRBJ1-2; D unclear. The receptor comes from a woman aged 60-70 years who had recovered from COVID-19. Here the CDR3 DNA reads TGTGCCAGCAGCTCGCCGGGCTATGGCTACACCTTC. It codes for CASSSPGYGYTF.